This entry lists 23 T cell receptor beta chains sequenced from one sample in a study of T-cell reconstitution after alpha-beta-depleted transplantation in children. Researchers prepared the TCRbeta library using unique molecular identifiers, the study reports. TCRdb reprocessed the PCR reads with MiXCR, giving one entry per CDR3 protein. This sample has some 310,000 distinct CDR3 sequences, with about a quarter found just once. This material consisted of PBMCs, mostly from graft donor cells, taken 180 days after TCRalphabeta/CD19-depleted stem cell transplant. The receptors originated from a male patient between 5 and 17 years old who had a stem cell transplant for acute lymphoblastic leukemia, so the T cells may come from the graft donor.

This clonotype has just a few counts. The chain couples TRBV28 to TRBJ1-4; TRBD1 agrees at 10 bases. Germline V gives CDR1 MDHEN, CDR2 SYDVKM. The CDR3 totals 17 residues. J gave up 1 base and V 2 bases, and 4 bases lay outside the gene matches. The CDR3 spells CASSLPGTGETNEKLFF. The CDR3 DNA reads TGTGCCAGCAGTTTACCCGGGACAGGGGAAACTAATGAAAAACTGTTTTTT.

The sample holds a few counts of this clonotype. A read error may account for a junction end that differs from germline. The chain combines TRBV5-1 with TRBJ2-7; no firm D call. This CDR3 is 12 amino acids long. Germline assignment: CDR1 SGHRS and CDR2 YFSETQ. This chain's CDR3 is CASSEDSYEQSF. DNA for the CDR3: TGCGCCAGCAGCGAAGACTCCTACGAGCAGTCCTTC.

J is TRBJ2-1 and V is TRBV7-2; 7 bases line up with TRBD2. Unmatched junction bases numbered 5, after V lost 2 bases and J lost 4 bases. The CDR3 has 15 amino acids. CDR1 SGHTA and CDR2 FQGNSA come from the germline V gene. The DNA of the CDR3 is TGTGCCAGCAGCTTAATTTCTAGCGGTTACAATGAGCAGTTCTTC. As protein: CASSLISSGYNEQFF.

The rearrangement joins TRBV5-1 to TRBJ1-2; 7 nucleotides match TRBD1. This CDR3 region has 16 residues. V lost 0 bases and J lost 4; bases outside the gene matches: 9. The V gene's germline CDR1 is SGHRS and CDR2 YFSETQ. The CDR3 nucleotides are TGCGCCAGCAGCTTGGACCACAGGGGCGCGGGCTATGGCTACACCTTC. Its protein is CASSLDHRGAGYGYTF.

The rearrangement joins TRBV9 to TRBJ2-1; the D gene is possibly TRBD2 (5 bases). Trimming pared 5 bases from V and 8 bases from J, leaving 17 bases between. Germline V lookup: CDR1 SGDLS, CDR2 YYNGEE. CDR3 length: 14 residues. The CDR3 loop is CASSVHDLRDEQFF. The CDR3 bases are TGTGCCAGCAGTGTCCATGATTTGAGGGATGAGCAGTTCTTC.

This clonotype was counted a few times. The rearrangement uses TRBV28 and TRBJ1-1, with 7 bases identical to TRBD1. The germline gives CDR1 MDHEN, CDR2 SYDVKM. The CDR3 spans 16 residues. V shed 6 bases and J 1 base; nucleotides not matched to a gene: 11. In nucleotides, the CDR3 is TGTGCCAGCAGCCTACCCCTGACAGGGAGGAACACTGAAGCTTTCTTT. Translation gives CASSLPLTGRNTEAFF.

The chain carries TRBV25-1 and TRBJ1-2; tentatively, D is TRBD1 (6 bases). The CDR3 length is 14 residues. The ends were cut back, 10 bases at V and 3 bases at J, with 18 bases in the middle. Germline V gene data show CDR1 as MGHDK and CDR2 as SYGVNS. As DNA, the CDR3 is TGTGCCACCGAACTGGGGGGCGACGACTATGGCTACACCTTC. Its translation: CATELGGDDYGYTF.

This chain links TRBV9 with TRBJ1-2, with unresolved D. Germline V lookup: CDR1 SGDLS, CDR2 YYNGEE. The length of the CDR3 is 15 residues. Trimming left V 1 base short and J 8 bases short, with 18 bases between. This CDR3 reads CASSVSRRSGEGYTF. For the CDR3, the DNA is TGTGCCAGCAGCGTATCTCGAAGGAGTGGGGAGGGCTACACCTTC.

This clonotype was observed a few times. The V gene is TRBV20-1, the J gene TRBJ2-3; possibly TRBD2 for D (6 bases). This CDR3 region has 15 residues. Trimming left V 6 bases short and J 1 base short, with 17 bases between. Germline V CDR1 and CDR2: DFQATT, SNEGSKA (reference sequence). For the CDR3, the DNA is TGCAGTGCCAAACTCTTGGGACTGGGCACAGATACGCAGTATTTT. It yields the protein CSAKLLGLGTDTQYF.

CDR3: CASSENRWYGYTF. CDR3 nucleotide sequence: TGCGCCAGCAGTGAGAACAGGTGGTATGGCTACACCTTC. The V and J genes are TRBV10-1 and TRBJ1-2, with TRBD1 as a possible D gene (5 bases). This CDR3 has 13 residues. Trimming took 2 bases from V and 5 from J, leaving 9 bases between them. The germline CDR1 and CDR2 sequences are WNHNN and SYGVQD (reference sequence).

At least ten counts were recorded for this clonotype. This chain connects TRBV28 to TRBJ2-5; unclear D gene. The V end lost 3 bases, the J end lost 5 bases, and 7 bases lay between the germline ends. Germline CDR1 reads MDHEN; CDR2 reads SYDVKM. CDR3 length equals 12 residues. In DNA, the CDR3 is TGTGCCAGCAGTTTGGGAAGTGAGACCCAGTACTTC. Amino acid sequence: CASSLGSETQYF.

This clonotype occurred a few times. This rearrangement joins TRBV20-1 to TRBJ1-2; no definite D call. Germline values: CDR1 DFQATT, CDR2 SNEGSKA (reference sequence). The CDR3 consists of 14 residues. The V end was cut by 4 bases, the J end by 4 bases, with 16 bases between. The CDR3 nucleotides are TGCAGTGCTACTCACCCGGGGTACCCCTATGGCTACACCTTC. Protein product: CSATHPGYPYGYTF.

Only a few counts were recorded for this clonotype. CDR3 protein: CATSRDRAVSEPQHF. CDR3 bases: TGTGCCACCAGCAGAGATCGGGCGGTCTCGGAGCCCCAGCATTTT. J is TRBJ1-5 and V is TRBV15; D unresolved. The CDR3 spans 15 residues. Trimming left V 0 bases short and J 8 bases short, with 14 bases between. Germline CDR1 and CDR2: LNHNV and YYDKDF (reference sequence).

The V call is TRBV12-3 or TRBV12-4, the J call TRBJ1-3; D is unresolved. The CDR3 extends over 17 amino acids. V lost 6 bases and J 4 bases, leaving 22 bases between the germline ends. CDR3 sequence: CASRPSQVPGLGNTIYF. The CDR3, as DNA: TGTGCCAGCAGGCCTTCTCAAGTTCCGGGATTAGGAAACACCATATATTTT.

This chain links TRBV12-3 or TRBV12-4 with TRBJ2-5; TRBD1 matches at 7 bases. Trimming cost V 6 bases and J 4 bases; bases outside gene matches: 5. This CDR3 is 13 amino acids long. The CDR3 is CASSRQGLETQYF. The CDR3 region has the DNA TGTGCCAGCAGCCGACAGGGCCTAGAGACCCAGTACTTC.

This clonotype was seen more than once but under ten times. The rearrangement joins TRBV9 to TRBJ1-1; the D is unclear. Trimming stripped 0 bases from V and 11 bases from J, with 11 bases between. This CDR3 is 12 amino acids long. The germline V gene has CDR1 SGDLS and CDR2 YYNGEE. The CDR3 coding sequence is TGTGCCAGCAGCGTAGGTCCTGAAGGGGCTTTCTTT. This sequence encodes CASSVGPEGAFF.

The table lists this clonotype with a few counts. V and J are TRBV28 and TRBJ1-1; D is uncertain. The CDR3 has 16 amino acids. Germline values: CDR1 MDHEN, CDR2 SYDVKM. Trimming cost V 8 bases and J 5 bases, with 24 bases left between them. The CDR3 sequence: CASREPGPEDDTEAFF. The CDR3 coding sequence is TGTGCCAGCCGAGAACCCGGGCCGGAGGACGATACTGAAGCTTTCTTT.

This clonotype was detected ten times or more. The chain recombines TRBV7-6 with TRBJ2-1; D is perhaps TRBD2 (5 bases). V shed 4 bases and J shed 0 bases, with 10 bases lying between them. The germline gives CDR1 SGHVS, CDR2 FNYEAQ. CDR3 size: 15 residues. The CDR3 bases are TGTGCCAGCAGCTCTGGACTCCTCTCCTACAATGAGCAGTTCTTC. Residues: CASSSGLLSYNEQFF.

This clonotype was counted ten times or more. The chain carries TRBV7-8 and TRBJ2-1; D uncertain. The CDR3 is made up of 12 amino acids. In germline, CDR1 is SGHVS, CDR2 FQNEAQ. Trimming took 8 bases from V and 4 from J, leaving 9 bases between them. DNA of the CDR3: TGTGCCAGCGGCGGAGCTTACAATGAGCAGTTCTTC. It codes for CASGGAYNEQFF.

The rearrangement joins TRBV5-6 to TRBJ1-2; no firm D call. This CDR3 spans 14 amino acids. V lost 2 bases, J lost 1 base, and 9 bases lay in between. Germline lookup yields CDR1 SGHDT and CDR2 YYEEEE. As DNA, the CDR3 is TGTGCCAGCAGCTTAACGGATATTAACTATGGCTACACCTTC. Protein product: CASSLTDINYGYTF.

The chain uses TRBV29-1 and TRBJ1-2; D is unresolved. Germline lookup yields CDR1 SQVTM and CDR2 ANQGSEA. V lost 6 bases, J lost 6 bases, and 11 bases lay in between. This CDR3 is 11 amino acids long. CDR3 loop: CSVRNWNGYTF. In DNA form, the CDR3 reads TGCAGCGTGCGGAATTGGAATGGCTACACCTTC.

In its sample, this clonotype was seen a few times. Here the CDR3 DNA reads TGCGCCAGCAGCTTGTCTACCGTTCTAGGGGGTAGTCCAGATACGCAGTATTTT. Its protein is CASSLSTVLGGSPDTQYF. The V gene is TRBV5-1, the J gene TRBJ2-3; tentatively, D is TRBD1 (6 bases). This CDR3 has 18 residues. V gave up 1 base and J gave up 4 bases, with 22 bases separating them. Looked up from germline, CDR1 is SGHRS and CDR2 is YFSETQ.

The CDR3: CSAAWGVSSSYEQYF. The CDR3 DNA reads as TGCAGTGCCGCCTGGGGAGTCAGCAGCTCCTACGAGCAGTACTTC. V usage is TRBV20-1 and J usage is TRBJ2-7; D possibly corresponds to TRBD2 (5 bases). The germline V and J ends were trimmed by 6 bases and 0 bases, with 18 bases remaining between them. The V gene's germline CDR1 is DFQATT and CDR2 SNEGSKA (reference sequence). The CDR3 contains 15 residues.